Presented here are 11 T cell receptor beta chains from one specimen sequenced in a study of CD8+ T cells in alopecia areata (dated by TCRdb to the late 2010s). According to the study, the label for this sample's time point signals: baseline before oral tofacitinib. Receptors were amplified or captured by the immunoSEQ multiplex PCR assay. For TCR sequencing, RNA was extracted from every sample and reverse transcribed into cDNA to serve as template. TCRdb took this table from immuneACCESS and kept in-frame rearrangements with V and J called. Such tables lack part of the clones; where checked against another copy, unresolved V genes explain under half of the gap, and the rest is unexplained. The sample table records 150,000 to 200,000 clones; approximately 59% of these occur just once. The top ten clones comprise 14% to 15% of the sample. Here the sequenced sample was CD4+ T cells sorted from blood, taken at week 0. These receptors were obtained from a human donor with alopecia areata.

V usage is TRBV7-9 and J usage is TRBJ2-5; D call uncertain. This CDR3 spans 14 amino acids. Germline V gives CDR1 SEHNR, CDR2 FQNEAQ (reference sequence). The V end was cut by 4 bases, the J end by 5 bases, with 14 bases between. This CDR3 reads CASSSFDQPETQYF. The CDR3 nucleotides are TGTGCCAGCAGCTCATTTGACCAGCCGGAGACCCAGTACTTC.

The rearrangement uses TRBV29-1 and TRBJ2-5; 8 positions agree with TRBD1. Trimming took 6 bases from V and 5 from J; bases not matched to a gene: 8. The CDR3 spans 13 residues. The germline gives CDR1 SQVTM, CDR2 ANQGSEA. CDR3 nucleotide sequence: TGCAGCGTCTCGGACAGGGTCGGTGAGACCCAGTACTTC. Translating gives CSVSDRVGETQYF. Looking up the rest from reference TRBV29-1 and TRBJ2-5 gives the full variable domain: SAVISQKPSRDICQRGTSLTIQCQVDSQVTMMFWYRQQPGQSLTLIATANQGSEATYESGFVIDKFPISRPNLTFSTLTVSNMSPEDSSIYLCSVSDRVGETQYFGPGTRLLVL.

This clone was counted a single time. V gene TRBV4-2 combines with J gene TRBJ1-5; possibly TRBD1 for D (5 bases). Looked up from germline, CDR1 is LGHNA and CDR2 is YNFKEQ. V gave up 0 bases and J gave up 7 bases, with 13 bases separating them. The CDR3 sequence is 15 residues long. The CDR3 DNA follows: TGTGCCAGCAGCCAAGATTGGCGGGAGGGGCAGCCCCAGCATTTT. This translates into CASSQDWREGQPQHF.

V usage is TRBV5-1 and J usage is TRBJ2-3, with 7 bases aligning to TRBD2. The CDR3 sequence is 15 residues long. In germline, CDR1 is SGHRS, CDR2 YFSETQ. With V trimmed by 0 bases and J by 4 bases, 5 bases remained unmatched. CDR3 protein: CASSLGGGTPDTQYF. CDR3 DNA: TGCGCCAGCAGCTTGGGCGGGGGAACCCCAGATACGCAGTATTTT.

This chain joins TRBV7-9 and TRBJ1-1; TRBD1 matches 7 bases. CDR3 length: 12 amino acids. Germline V gene data show CDR1 as SEHNR and CDR2 as FQNEAQ (reference sequence). Trimming cost V 6 bases and J 10 bases; bases outside gene matches: 8. The CDR3 nucleotides read TGTGCCAGCAGATTGGAGGGGGCCAGAGCTTTCTTT. It translates to CASRLEGARAFF.

The V call is TRBV29-1, the J call TRBJ2-2; a possible D gene is TRBD1 (5 bases). This CDR3 spans 15 amino acids. The ends were cut back, 3 bases at V and 2 bases at J, with 13 bases in the middle. Germline V CDR1 and CDR2: SQVTM, ANQGSEA. The CDR3, as DNA: TGCAGCGTTGATAGGCAGGGTGATAACACCGGGGAGCTGTTTTTT. Translated: CSVDRQGDNTGELFF.

In this sample, this clone turned up once. This rearrangement joins TRBV18 to TRBJ1-2, with D possibly matching TRBD1 (5 bases). CDR1 is KGHSH, CDR2 LQKENI, per germline. The length of the CDR3 is 15 residues. The V end lost 2 bases, the J end lost 8 bases, and 18 bases lay between the germline ends. CDR3 bases: TGTGCCAGCTCACCAAAGTTTTCAGGGAGCCAAGGCTACACCTTC. Its protein product is CASSPKFSGSQGYTF.

In its sample, this clone was seen a few times. V is TRBV11-2 and J is TRBJ1-2; D not certain. The CDR3 totals 13 residues. V lost 5 bases and J lost 6, with 13 bases in between. Germline V CDR1 and CDR2: SGHAT, FQNNGV. The CDR3 DNA is TGTGCCAGCAGCCTAGGCGAGGCGGATGGCTACACCTTC. This sequence encodes CASSLGEADGYTF.

The genes are TRBV11-3 and TRBJ1-5; D gene unclear. The CDR3 length is 13 residues. Per the germline V gene, CDR1 is SGHNT and CDR2 is YENEEA. With 3 bases removed from V and 7 bases from J, the gap between germline ends came to 10 bases. CDR3 amino acids: CASSLSGNQPQHF. The CDR3 DNA sequence: TGTGCCAGCAGCTTGTCCGGGAACCAGCCCCAGCATTTT.

The chain recombines TRBV10-3 with TRBJ2-5; D is unclear. V was pared by 10 bases and J by 2 bases, with 17 bases between. Germline CDR1 ENHRY, CDR2 SYGVKD. This CDR3 has 14 amino acids. Here the CDR3 reads CATRPATTQETQYF. Written as DNA, the CDR3 is TGTGCCACCCGCCCAGCTACTACTCAAGAGACCCAGTACTTC.

The chain carries TRBV23-1 and TRBJ1-1; D might be TRBD1 (6 bases). TRBV23-1 has ORF status, its function being uncertain. The CDR3 runs to 14 residues. The germline V and J ends were trimmed by 0 bases and 6 bases, with 11 bases remaining between them. CDR3 loop: CASSQSRGGAEAFF. In DNA form, the CDR3 reads TGCGCCAGCAGTCAATCGAGAGGGGGGGCTGAAGCTTTCTTT.